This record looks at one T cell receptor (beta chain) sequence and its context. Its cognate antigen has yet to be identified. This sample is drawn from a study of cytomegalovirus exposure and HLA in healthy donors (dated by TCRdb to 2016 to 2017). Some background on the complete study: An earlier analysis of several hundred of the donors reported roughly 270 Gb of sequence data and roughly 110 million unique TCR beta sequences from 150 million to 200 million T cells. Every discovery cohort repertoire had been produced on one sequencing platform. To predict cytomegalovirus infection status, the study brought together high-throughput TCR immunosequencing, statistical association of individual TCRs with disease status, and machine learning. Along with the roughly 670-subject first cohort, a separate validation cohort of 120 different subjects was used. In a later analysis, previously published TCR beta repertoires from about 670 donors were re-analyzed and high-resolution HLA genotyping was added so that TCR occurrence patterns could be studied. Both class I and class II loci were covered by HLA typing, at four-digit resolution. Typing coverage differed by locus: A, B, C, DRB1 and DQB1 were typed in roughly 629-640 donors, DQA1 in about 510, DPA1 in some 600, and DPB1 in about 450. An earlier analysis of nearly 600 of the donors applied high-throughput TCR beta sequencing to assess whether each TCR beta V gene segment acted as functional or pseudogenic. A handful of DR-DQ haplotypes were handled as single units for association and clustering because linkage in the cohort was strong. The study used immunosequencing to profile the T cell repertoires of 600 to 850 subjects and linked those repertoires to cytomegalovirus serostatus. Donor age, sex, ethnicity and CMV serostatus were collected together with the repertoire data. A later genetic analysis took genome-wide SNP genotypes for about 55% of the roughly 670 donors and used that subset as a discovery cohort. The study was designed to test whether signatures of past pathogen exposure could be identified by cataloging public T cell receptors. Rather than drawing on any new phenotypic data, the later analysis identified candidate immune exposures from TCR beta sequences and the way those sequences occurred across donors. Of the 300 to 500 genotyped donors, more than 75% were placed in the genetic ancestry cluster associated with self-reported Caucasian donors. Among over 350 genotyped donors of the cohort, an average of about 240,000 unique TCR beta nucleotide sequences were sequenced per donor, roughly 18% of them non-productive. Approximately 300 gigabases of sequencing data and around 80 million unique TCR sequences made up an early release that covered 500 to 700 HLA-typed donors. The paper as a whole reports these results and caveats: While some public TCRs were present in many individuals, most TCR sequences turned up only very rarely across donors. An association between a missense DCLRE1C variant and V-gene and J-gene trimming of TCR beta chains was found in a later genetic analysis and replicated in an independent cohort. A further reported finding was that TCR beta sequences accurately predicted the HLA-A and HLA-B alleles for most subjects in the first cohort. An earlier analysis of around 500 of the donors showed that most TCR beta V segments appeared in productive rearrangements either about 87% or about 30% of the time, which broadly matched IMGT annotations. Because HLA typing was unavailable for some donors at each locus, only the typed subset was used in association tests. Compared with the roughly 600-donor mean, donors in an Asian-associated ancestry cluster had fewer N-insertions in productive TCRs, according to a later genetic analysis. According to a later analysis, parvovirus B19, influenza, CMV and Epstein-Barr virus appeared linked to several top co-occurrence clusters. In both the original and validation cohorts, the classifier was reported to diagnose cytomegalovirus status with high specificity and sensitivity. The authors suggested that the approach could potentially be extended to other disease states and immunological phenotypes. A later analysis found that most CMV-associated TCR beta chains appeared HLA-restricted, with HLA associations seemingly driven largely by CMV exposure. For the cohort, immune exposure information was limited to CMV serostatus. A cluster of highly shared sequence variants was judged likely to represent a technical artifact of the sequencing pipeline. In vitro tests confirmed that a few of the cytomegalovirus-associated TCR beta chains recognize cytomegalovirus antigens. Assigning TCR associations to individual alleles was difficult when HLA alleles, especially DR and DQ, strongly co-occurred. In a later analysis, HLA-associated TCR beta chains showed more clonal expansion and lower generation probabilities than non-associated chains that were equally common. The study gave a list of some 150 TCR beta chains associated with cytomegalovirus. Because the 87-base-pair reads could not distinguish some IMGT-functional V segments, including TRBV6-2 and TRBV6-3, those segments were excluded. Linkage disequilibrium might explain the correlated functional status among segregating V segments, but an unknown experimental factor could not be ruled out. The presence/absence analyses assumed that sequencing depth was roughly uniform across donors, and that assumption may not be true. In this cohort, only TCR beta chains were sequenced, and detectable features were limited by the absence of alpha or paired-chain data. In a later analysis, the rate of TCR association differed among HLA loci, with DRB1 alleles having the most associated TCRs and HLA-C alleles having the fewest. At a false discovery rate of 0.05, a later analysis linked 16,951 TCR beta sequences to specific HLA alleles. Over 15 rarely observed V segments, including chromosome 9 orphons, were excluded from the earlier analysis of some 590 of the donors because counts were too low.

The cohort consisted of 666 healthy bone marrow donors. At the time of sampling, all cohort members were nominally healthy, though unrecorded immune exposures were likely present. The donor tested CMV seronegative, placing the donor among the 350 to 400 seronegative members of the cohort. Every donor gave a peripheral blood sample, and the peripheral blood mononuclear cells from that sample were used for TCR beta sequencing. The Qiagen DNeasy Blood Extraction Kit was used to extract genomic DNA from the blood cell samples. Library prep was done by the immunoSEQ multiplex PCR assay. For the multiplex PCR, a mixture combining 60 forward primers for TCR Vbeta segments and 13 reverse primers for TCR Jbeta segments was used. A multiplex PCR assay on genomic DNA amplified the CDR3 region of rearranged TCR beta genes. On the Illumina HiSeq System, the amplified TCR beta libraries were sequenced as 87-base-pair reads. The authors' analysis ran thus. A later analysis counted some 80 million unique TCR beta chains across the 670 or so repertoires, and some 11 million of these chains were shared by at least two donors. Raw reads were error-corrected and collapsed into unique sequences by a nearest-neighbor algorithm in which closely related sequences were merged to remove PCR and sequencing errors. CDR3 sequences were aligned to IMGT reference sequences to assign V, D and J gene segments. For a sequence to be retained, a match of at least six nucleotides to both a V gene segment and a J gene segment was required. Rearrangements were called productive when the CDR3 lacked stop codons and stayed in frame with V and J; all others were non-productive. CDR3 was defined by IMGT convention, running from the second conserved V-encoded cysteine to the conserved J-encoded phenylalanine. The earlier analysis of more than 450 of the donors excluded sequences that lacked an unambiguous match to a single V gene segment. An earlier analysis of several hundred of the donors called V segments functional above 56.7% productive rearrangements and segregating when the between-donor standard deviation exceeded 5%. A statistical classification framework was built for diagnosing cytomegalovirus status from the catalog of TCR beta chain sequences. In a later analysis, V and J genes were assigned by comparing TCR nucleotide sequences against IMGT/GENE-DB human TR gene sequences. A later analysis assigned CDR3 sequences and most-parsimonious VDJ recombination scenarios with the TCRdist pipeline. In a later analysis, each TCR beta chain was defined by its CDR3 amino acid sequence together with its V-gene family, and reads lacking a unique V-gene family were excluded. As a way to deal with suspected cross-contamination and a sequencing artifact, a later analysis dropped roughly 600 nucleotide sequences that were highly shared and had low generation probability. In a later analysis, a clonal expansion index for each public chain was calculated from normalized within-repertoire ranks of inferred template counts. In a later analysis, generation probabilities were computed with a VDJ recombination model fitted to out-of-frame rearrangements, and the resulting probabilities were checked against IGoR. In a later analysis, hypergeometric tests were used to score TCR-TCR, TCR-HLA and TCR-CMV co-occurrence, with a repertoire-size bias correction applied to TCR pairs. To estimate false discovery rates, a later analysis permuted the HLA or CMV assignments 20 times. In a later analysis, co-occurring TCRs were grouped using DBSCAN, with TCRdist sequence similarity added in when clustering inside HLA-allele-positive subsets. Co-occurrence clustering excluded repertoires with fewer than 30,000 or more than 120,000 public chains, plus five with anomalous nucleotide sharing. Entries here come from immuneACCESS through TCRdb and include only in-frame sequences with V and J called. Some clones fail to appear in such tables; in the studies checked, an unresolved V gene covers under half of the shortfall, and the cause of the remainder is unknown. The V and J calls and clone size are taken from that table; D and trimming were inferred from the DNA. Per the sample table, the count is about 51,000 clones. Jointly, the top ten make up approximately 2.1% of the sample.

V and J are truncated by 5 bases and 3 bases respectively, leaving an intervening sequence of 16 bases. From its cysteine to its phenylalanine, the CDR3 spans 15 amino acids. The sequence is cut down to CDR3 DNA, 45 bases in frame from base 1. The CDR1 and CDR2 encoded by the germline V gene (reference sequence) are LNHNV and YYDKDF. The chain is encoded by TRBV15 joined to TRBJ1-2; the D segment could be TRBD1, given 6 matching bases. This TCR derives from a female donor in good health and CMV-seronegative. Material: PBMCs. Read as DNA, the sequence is TGTGCCACCAGCGTGCGACAGGCGGCGTACTATGGCTACACCTTC. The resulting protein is CATSVRQAAYYGYTF. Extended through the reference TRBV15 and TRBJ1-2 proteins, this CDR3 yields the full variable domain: DAMVIQNPRYQVTQFGKPVTLSCSQTLNHNVMYWYQQKSSQAPKLLFHYYDKDFNNEADTPDNFQSRRPNTSFCFLDIRSPGLGDTAMYLCATSVRQAAYYGYTFGSGTRLTVV.